This T cell receptor beta chain was sequenced during a study of PD-1 blockade in classical Hodgkin lymphoma. Across the whole study: Once every 2 weeks, patients received intravenous nivolumab at 3 mg/kg. Overall study results and limits: Repertoire differences have undefined causes, possibly disease activity or prior therapy. Whoever responded completely had baseline diversity much like that seen in newly diagnosed patients. CD4+ TCR diversity climbed significantly by C4D1, unlike CD8+ TCR diversity.

After autologous stem cell transplantation all patients relapsed, and prior brentuximab vedotin exposure differed between cohorts. With respect to this clone: Its antigen is not identified.

Repertoires were generated with immunoSEQ multiplex PCR, while TCRdb's copy carries only in-frame clones and drops some. The repertoire consists of some 96,000 clones, with approximately 88% occurring once and the leading ten covering more than 9%. Germline V gives CDR1 SNHLY, CDR2 FYNNEI. Trimming left V 1 base short and J 4 bases short, with 8 bases between. The CDR3 length is 15 residues. The receptor's source is a human donor with classical Hodgkin lymphoma. The rearrangement links TRBV2 to TRBJ2-6; the D call may be TRBD1 or TRBD2 (5 bases each). The material sequenced was peripheral blood mononuclear cells (PBMCs), taken at baseline. The CDR3 DNA reads as TGTGCCAGCAGTGAAGACGGGGCAGGGGCCAACGTCCTGACTTTC. Translation: CASSEDGAGANVLTF.